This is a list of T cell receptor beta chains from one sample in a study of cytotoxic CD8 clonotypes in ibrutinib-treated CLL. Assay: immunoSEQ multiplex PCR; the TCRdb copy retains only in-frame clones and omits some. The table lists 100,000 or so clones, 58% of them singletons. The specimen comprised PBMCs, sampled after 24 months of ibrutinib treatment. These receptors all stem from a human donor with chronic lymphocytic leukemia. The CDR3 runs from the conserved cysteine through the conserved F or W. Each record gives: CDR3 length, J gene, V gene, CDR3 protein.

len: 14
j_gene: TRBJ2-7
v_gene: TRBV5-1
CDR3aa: CASSFGGQGKEQYF

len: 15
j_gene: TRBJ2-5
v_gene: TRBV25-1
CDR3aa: CASRPERGGGETQYF

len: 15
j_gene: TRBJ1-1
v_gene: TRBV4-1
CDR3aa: CASSQDWGLNTEAFF

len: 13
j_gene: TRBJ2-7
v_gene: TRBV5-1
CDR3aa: CASTGLADYEQYF

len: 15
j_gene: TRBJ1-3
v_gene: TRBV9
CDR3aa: CASSVEGAQGNTIYF

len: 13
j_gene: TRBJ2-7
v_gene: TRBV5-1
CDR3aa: CASSEMSSYEQYF

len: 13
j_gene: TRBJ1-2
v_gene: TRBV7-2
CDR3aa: CASSLEVVSGYTF

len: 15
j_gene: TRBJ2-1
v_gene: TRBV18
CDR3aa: CASSPLYSGSNEQFF

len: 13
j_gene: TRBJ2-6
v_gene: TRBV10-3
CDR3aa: CAIAGDGANVLTF

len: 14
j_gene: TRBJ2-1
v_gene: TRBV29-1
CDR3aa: CSVEDGSAYNEQFF

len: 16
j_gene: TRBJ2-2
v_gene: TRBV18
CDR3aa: CASSPSGKSNTGELFF

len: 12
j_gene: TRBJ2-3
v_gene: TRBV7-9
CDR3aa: CLGQKTTDTQYF

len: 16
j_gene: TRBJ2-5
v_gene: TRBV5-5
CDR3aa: CASSSLAGSFGETQYF

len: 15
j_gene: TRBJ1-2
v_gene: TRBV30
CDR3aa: CAWRAPMIPNYGYTF

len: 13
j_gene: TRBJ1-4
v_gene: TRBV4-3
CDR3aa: CASSQDLGEKLFF

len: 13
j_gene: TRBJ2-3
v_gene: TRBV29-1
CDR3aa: CSLDKGGTDTQYF

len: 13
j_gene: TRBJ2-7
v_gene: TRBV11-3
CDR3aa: CASSSRDFYEQYF

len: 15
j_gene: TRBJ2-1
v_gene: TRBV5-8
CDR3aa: CATPRGTSPYNEQFF

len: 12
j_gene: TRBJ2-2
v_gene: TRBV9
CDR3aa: CASSVVSGELFF

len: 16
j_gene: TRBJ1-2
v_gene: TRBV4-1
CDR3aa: CASSQDTSGGTYGYTF

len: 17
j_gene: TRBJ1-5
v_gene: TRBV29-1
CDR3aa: CSVDVGLGAERNQPQHF

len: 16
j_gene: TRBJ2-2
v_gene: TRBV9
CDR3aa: CASSVAAGGNTGELFF

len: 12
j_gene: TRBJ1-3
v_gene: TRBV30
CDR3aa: CAWTESGNTIYF

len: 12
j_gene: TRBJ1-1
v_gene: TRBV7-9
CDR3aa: CASSLSVSEAFF

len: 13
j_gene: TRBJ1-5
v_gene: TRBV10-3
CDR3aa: CAIRDNPNQPQHF

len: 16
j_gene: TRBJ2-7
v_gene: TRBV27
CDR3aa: CASSSLDRGLTYEQYF

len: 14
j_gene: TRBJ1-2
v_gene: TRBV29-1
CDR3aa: CSVEGGSLIEGYTF

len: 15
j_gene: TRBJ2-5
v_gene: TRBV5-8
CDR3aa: CASSAQTGVYETQYF

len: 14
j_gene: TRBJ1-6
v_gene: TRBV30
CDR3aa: CAWSITGDNSPLHF

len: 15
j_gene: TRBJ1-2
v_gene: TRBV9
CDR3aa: CASSVADQVSYGYTF

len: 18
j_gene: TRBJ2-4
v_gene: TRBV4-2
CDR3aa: CASSQELSLAGGLNIQYF

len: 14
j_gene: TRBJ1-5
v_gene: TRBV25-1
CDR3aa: CASSDIRSNQPQHF

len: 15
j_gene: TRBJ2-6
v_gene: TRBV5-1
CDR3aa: CASSLQTSGANVLTF

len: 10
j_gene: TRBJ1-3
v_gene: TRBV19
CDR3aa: CATIGNTIYF

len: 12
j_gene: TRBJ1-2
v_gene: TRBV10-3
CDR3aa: CATGGEGYGYTF

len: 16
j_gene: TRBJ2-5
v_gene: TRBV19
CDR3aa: CASSVTGTGVEGTQYF

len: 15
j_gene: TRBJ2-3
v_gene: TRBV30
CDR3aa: CAWSVLAGARGEQYF

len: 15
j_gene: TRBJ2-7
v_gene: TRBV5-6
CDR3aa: CASSLRWDRVNEQYF

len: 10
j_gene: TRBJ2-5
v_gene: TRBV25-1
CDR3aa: CASGRETQYF

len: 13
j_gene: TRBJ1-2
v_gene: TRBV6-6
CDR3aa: CASRTGQGRADTF

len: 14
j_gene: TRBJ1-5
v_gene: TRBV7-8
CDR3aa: CASSQGRSEQPQHF

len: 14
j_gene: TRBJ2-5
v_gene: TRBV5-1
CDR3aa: CASSLGIGTETQYF

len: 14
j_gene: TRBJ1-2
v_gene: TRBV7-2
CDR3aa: CASSVPGQGGGYTF

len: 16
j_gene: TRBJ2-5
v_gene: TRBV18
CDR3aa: CASSSTTTAGQETQYF

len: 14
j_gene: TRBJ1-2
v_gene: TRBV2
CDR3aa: CASRGTGGNYGYTF

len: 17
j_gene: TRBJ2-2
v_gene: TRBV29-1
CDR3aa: CSVLPQITGGSTGELFF

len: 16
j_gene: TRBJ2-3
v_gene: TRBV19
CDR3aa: CASTPSRRAVPDTQYF